This TCR beta chain appears in the sequencing data of a study of cytotoxic CD8 clonotypes in ibrutinib-treated CLL. At the level of the study: Over 10 relapsed/refractory, 15 treatment-naive; fewer than 18 IGHV unmutated.

V shed 1 base and J 0 bases; nucleotides not matched to a gene: 4. This CDR3 is built from 16 residues. Germline CDR1 SGHRS, CDR2 YFSETQ. Generated by immunoSEQ multiplex PCR, the TCRdb table keeps only in-frame clones and is missing some. Of around 250,000 clones listed, about three quarters are singletons. V usage is TRBV5-1 and J usage is TRBJ2-5, with 9 nucleotides matching TRBD2. The specimen was PBMCs, collected after 24 months of ibrutinib treatment. This clonotype was sampled from a human donor with chronic lymphocytic leukemia. CDR3 DNA sequence: TGCGCCAGCAGCTTGTTTTCTAGCGGGGACCAAGAGACCCAGTACTTC. Translating gives CASSLFSSGDQETQYF. Based on the CDR3 plus reference TRBV5-1 and TRBJ2-5, the full variable domain is KAGVTQTPRYLIKTRGQQVTLSCSPISGHRSVSWYQQTPGQGLQFLFEYFSETQRNKGNFPGRFSGRQFSNSRSEMNVSTLELGDSALYLCASSLFSSGDQETQYFGPGTRLLVL.